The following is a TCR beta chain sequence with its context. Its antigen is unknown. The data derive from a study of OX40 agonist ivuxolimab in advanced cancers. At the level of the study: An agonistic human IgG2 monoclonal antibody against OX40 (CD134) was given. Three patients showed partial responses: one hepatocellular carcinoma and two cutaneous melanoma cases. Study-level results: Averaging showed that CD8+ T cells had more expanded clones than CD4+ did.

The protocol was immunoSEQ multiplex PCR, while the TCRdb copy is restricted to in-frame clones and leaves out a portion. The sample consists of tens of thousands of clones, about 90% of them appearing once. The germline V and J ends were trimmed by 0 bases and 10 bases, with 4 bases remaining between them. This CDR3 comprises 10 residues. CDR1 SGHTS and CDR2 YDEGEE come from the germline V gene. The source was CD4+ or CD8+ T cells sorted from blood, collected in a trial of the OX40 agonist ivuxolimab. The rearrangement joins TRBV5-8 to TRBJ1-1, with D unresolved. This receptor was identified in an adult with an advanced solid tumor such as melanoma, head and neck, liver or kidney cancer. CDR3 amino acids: CASSLVVAFF. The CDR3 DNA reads TGTGCCAGCAGCTTGGTAGTAGCTTTCTTT. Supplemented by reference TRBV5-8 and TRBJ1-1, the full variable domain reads EAGVTQSPTHLIKTRGQQATLRCSPISGHTSVYWYQQALGLGLQFLLWYDEGEERNRGNFPPRFSGRQFPNYSSELNVNALELEDSALYLCASSLVVAFFGQGTRLTVV.